This TCR beta chain comes out of a study of blood T cell repertoires in COVID-19. The overall study: Whether acute or convalescent, the COVID-19 samples came from the United States, Italy and Spain.

Methods used by the authors: Using reference gene primer amplification, nucleated cell counts were estimated. Only in-frame clones appear in the TCRdb table, and some are missing; sequencing was by immunoSEQ multiplex PCR. Clonal size and the V and J genes are those of that table, whereas D and trimming came from the DNA. This sample has some 160,000 clones, with about 80% found just once. Assignments of participants to cohorts depended upon their own reported clinical history. The clonotype comes from a woman aged 60-75 years who had recovered from COVID-19. Input material: PBMCs or T cells enriched from blood (not recorded which).

Written as DNA, the CDR3 is TGTGCCTCACAGGGGAAGACTGGAAACACCATATATTTT. Its protein is CASQGKTGNTIYF. V is TRBV30 and J is TRBJ1-3, with 7 positions matching TRBD1. CDR1 is GTSNPN and CDR2 is SVGIG in the germline V gene (reference sequence). The CDR3 is made up of 13 amino acids. V shed 7 bases and J 2 bases; nucleotides not matched to a gene: 5.